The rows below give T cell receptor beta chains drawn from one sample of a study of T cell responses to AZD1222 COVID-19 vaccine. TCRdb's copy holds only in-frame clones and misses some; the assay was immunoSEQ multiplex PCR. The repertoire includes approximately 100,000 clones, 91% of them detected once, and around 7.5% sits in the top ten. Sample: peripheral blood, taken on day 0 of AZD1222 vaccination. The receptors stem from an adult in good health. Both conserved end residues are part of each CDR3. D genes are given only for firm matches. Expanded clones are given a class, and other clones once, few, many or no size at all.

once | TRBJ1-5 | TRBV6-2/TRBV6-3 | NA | CASSSLGTSNQPQHF | TGTGCCAGCAGTTCCCTGGGCACCAGCAATCAGCCCCAGCATTTT
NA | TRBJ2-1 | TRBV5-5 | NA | CASSFILDSYNEQFF | TGTGCCAGCAGCTTCATCCTTGACTCCTACAATGAGCAGTTCTTC
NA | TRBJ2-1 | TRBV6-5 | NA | CASSPNSVNEQFF | TGTGCCAGCAGCCCGAATAGCGTCAATGAGCAGTTCTTC
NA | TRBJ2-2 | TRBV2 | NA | CASSEGQVPTGELFF | TGTGCCAGCAGTGAGGGGCAGGTGCCGACCGGGGAGCTGTTTTTT
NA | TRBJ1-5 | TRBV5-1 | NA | CASSDGGNSNQPQHF | TGCGCCAGCTCCGACGGAGGTAATAGCAATCAGCCCCAGCATTTT
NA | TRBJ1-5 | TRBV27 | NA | CASSLEGYSNQPQHF | TGTGCCAGCAGTTTAGAAGGATATAGCAATCAGCCCCAGCATTTT
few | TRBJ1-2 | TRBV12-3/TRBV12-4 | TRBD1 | CASSDRVGYTF | TGTGCCAGCAGCGACAGGGTTGGCTACACCTTC
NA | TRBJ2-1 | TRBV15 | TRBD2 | CATSLVSGRENNEQFF | TGTGCCACCAGCTTGGTCAGCGGGAGAGAGAACAATGAGCAGTTCTTC
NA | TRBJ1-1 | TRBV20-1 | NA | CSASRDRSNTEAFF | TGCAGTGCTAGTCGTGACAGATCGAACACTGAAGCTTTCTTT
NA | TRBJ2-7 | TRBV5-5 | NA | CASSFTATYEQYF | TGTGCCAGCAGCTTTACAGCGACCTACGAGCAGTACTTC
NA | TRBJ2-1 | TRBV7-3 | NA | CASSSRHNNEQFF | TGTGCCAGCAGCTCCCGACATAACAATGAGCAGTTCTTC
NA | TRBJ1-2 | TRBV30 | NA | CAWSTGSYGYTF | TGTGCCTGGAGTACCGGCTCCTATGGCTACACCTTC
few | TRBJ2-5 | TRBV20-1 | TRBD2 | CSAGEGTQYF | TGCAGTGCTGGGGAGGGGACCCAGTACTTC
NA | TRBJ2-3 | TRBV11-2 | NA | CASSFGAGPGDTQYF | TGTGCCAGCAGCTTTGGGGCGGGGCCGGGAGATACGCAGTATTTT
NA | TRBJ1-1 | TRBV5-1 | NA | CASSLGGSPEAFF | TGCGCCAGCAGCTTGGGGGGCTCCCCTGAAGCTTTCTTT
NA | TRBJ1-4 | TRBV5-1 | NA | CASSLVGTTNEKLFF | TGCGCCAGCAGCTTGGTCGGGACAACTAATGAAAAACTGTTTTTT